These T cell receptor beta chains were read from a single sample in a study of technical replicates of blood from a handful of donors. Repertoires were generated with immunoSEQ multiplex PCR, while TCRdb's copy carries only in-frame clones and drops some. In the table there are about 62,000 clones, roughly 86% of which are singletons. Sequences were obtained from PBMCs. The receptors shown here come from a human donor in good health. Some clones in this sample may be carry-over from other donors' samples. Both conserved end residues are part of each CDR3. D genes are given only for firm matches. Clone size, where shown, is once, few, many, or a class for clones that have expanded.

size	D	V	J	CDR3	DNA
NA	TRBD1	TRBV30	TRBJ1-6	CAWGKQGPPLHF	TGTGCCTGGGGGAAACAGGGGCCGCCCCTCCACTTT
NA	NA	TRBV4-3	TRBJ1-1	CASSQPGGLGGDTEAFF	TGCGCCAGCAGCCAACCGGGGGGCCTCGGGGGGGACACTGAAGCTTTCTTT
NA	NA	TRBV7-3	TRBJ2-7	CASRLGGGSYEQYF	TGTGCCAGCAGATTAGGGGGCGGGAGCTACGAGCAGTACTTC
NA	NA	TRBV6-5	TRBJ2-5	CASSAPGSGTQYF	TGTGCCAGCAGTGCGCCGGGATCCGGGACCCAGTACTTC
once	TRBD2	TRBV9	TRBJ2-1	CASSVGGLGDEQFF	TGTGCCAGCAGCGTAGGGGGACTAGGGGACGAGCAGTTCTTC
NA	TRBD1	TRBV5-8	TRBJ2-1	CASSTWTGPEQFF	TGTGCCAGCAGCACTTGGACAGGGCCTGAGCAGTTCTTC
NA	TRBD2	TRBV11-2	TRBJ2-5	CASSWGTSGRASQETQYF	TGTGCCAGCAGCTGGGGGACTAGCGGGAGGGCCTCCCAAGAGACCCAGTACTTC
NA	TRBD2	TRBV9	TRBJ2-3	CASSVVAAGEWDTQYF	TGTGCCAGCAGCGTAGTGGCAGCGGGAGAGTGGGATACGCAGTATTTT
NA	TRBD2	TRBV5-1	TRBJ2-1	CASCPGGSSYNEQFF	TGCGCCAGCTGCCCGGGGGGGAGCTCCTACAATGAGCAGTTCTTC
NA	NA	TRBV7-2	TRBJ1-1	CASSFTGTEAFF	TGTGCCAGCAGCTTCACCGGGACTGAAGCTTTCTTT
few	TRBD1	TRBV10-3	TRBJ1-2	CAIRSPGQGDYGYTF	TGTGCCATCAGGAGCCCGGGACAGGGAGATTATGGCTACACCTTC
NA	NA	TRBV6-1	TRBJ2-7	CASSEETRLSEQYF	TGTGCCAGTAGTGAGGAGACTCGGTTAAGCGAGCAGTACTTC
NA	TRBD1	TRBV11-3	TRBJ2-2	CASSSRTGGAGTGELFF	TGTGCCAGCAGCTCCCGGACAGGGGGCGCGGGCACCGGGGAGCTGTTTTTT
NA	NA	TRBV28	TRBJ1-1	CASSFGGGGNTEAFF	TGTGCCAGCAGTTTCGGGGGTGGCGGGAACACTGAAGCTTTCTTT
once	TRBD1	TRBV28	TRBJ2-7	CASSSTGSYEQYF	TGTGCCAGCAGTTCGACAGGGTCGTACGAGCAGTACTTC
NA	TRBD1	TRBV29-1	TRBJ1-1	CSVSQGAGVSEAFF	TGCAGCGTCTCACAGGGGGCCGGAGTATCTGAAGCTTTCTTT
NA	NA	TRBV4-3	TRBJ2-5	CASSQATTPNGLQTQYF	TGCGCCAGCAGCCAAGCCACGACACCCAACGGCCTACAGACCCAGTACTTC
NA	NA	TRBV7-9	TRBJ2-2	CASSFGQGGNTGELFF	TGTGCCAGCAGCTTCGGTCAGGGAGGAAACACCGGGGAGCTGTTTTTT
NA	NA	TRBV7-2	TRBJ2-6	CASSPFPRGANVLTF	TGTGCCAGCAGCCCCTTTCCCCGGGGGGCCAACGTCCTGACTTTC
NA	NA	TRBV2	TRBJ2-5	CASSRNREETQYF	TGTGCCAGCAGTAGAAATCGCGAGGAGACCCAGTACTTC
once	NA	TRBV12-5	TRBJ2-1	CASALGGSYNEQFF	TGTGCTAGTGCCCTAGGGGGCTCCTACAATGAGCAGTTCTTC
many	NA	TRBV7-9	TRBJ2-1	CASSRPRDTYNEQFF	TGTGCCAGCAGCCGCCCCAGGGACACCTACAATGAGCAGTTCTTC
once	NA	TRBV21-1	TRBJ1-5	CASRIGVCCNQPQHF	TGTGCCAGCAGGATAGGGGTTTGTTGCAATCAGCCCCAGCATTTT
NA	NA	TRBV19	TRBJ2-7	CASSISGDPSYEQYF	TGTGCCAGTAGTATATCGGGGGATCCCTCCTACGAGCAGTACTTC
once	NA	TRBV27	TRBJ2-3	CARKNLPTDTQYF	TGTGCCAGAAAAAATCTCCCTACAGATACGCAGTATTTT
NA	TRBD1	TRBV7-6	TRBJ1-4	CASTEQGAGKLFF	TGTGCCAGCACCGAACAGGGGGCGGGAAAACTGTTTTTT
NA	NA	TRBV6-6	TRBJ1-6	CASSGDMRQSPLHF	TGTGCCAGCAGTGGGGACATGAGACAGTCACCCCTCCACTTT
NA	TRBD1	TRBV5-4	TRBJ1-6	CASSPGQDFGSPLHF	TGTGCCAGCAGCCCCGGACAGGATTTTGGATCACCCCTCCACTTT
NA	TRBD1	TRBV5-4	TRBJ1-2	CASSQGTGGVSYGYTF	TGTGCCAGCAGCCAGGGGACAGGGGGCGTCAGCTATGGCTACACCTTC
NA	NA	TRBV27	TRBJ1-4	CASSFGSGTTNEKLFF	TGTGCCAGCAGTTTCGGGAGTGGGACAACTAATGAAAAACTGTTTTTT
NA	TRBD1	TRBV18	TRBJ1-2	CASSPPGTGYGYTF	TGTGCCAGCTCACCCCCGGGGACAGGGTATGGCTACACCTTC
NA	NA	TRBV10-3	TRBJ2-7	CAISEGRQEQYF	TGTGCCATCAGTGAGGGACGACAGGAGCAGTACTTC
NA	TRBD2	TRBV7-2	TRBJ2-1	CASSLAGGLGEQFF	TGTGCCAGCAGCTTAGCGGGAGGGTTGGGTGAGCAGTTCTTC
NA	NA	TRBV4-1	TRBJ2-7	CASSQDTLYEQYF	TGCGCCAGCAGCCAAGATACTCTCTACGAGCAGTACTTC
NA	TRBD2	TRBV5-1	TRBJ2-3	CASSLEGWGGGADTDTQYF	TGCGCCAGCAGCTTGGAGGGTTGGGGCGGGGGGGCCGACACAGATACGCAGTATTTT
NA	NA	TRBV5-5	TRBJ1-1	CASSLIEEAFF	TGTGCCAGCAGCTTGATAGAAGAAGCTTTCTTT
NA	TRBD1	TRBV6-1	TRBJ2-1	CASSVDRVTNEQFF	TGTGCCAGCAGTGTAGACAGGGTAACGAATGAGCAGTTCTTC
once	NA	TRBV7-8	TRBJ2-5	CASSKKGLQETQYF	TGTGCCAGCAGCAAAAAGGGACTGCAAGAGACCCAGTACTTC
NA	TRBD1	TRBV27	TRBJ2-7	CASSFVRGLPYEQYF	TGTGCCAGCAGTTTTGTCAGGGGGCTACCCTACGAGCAGTACTTC
NA	TRBD2	TRBV6-5	TRBJ2-7	CASSYGAGGPYEQYF	TGTGCCAGCAGTTACGGAGCGGGGGGCCCCTACGAGCAGTACTTC
medium-sized	TRBD2	TRBV11-2	TRBJ2-5	CASTAWPAGEETQYF	TGTGCCAGCACTGCTTGGCCAGCGGGGGAGGAGACCCAGTACTTC
NA	NA	TRBV6-9	TRBJ1-2	CASSYSWTYYGYTF	TGTGCCAGCAGTTATTCGTGGACATACTATGGCTACACCTTC